This TCR beta chain was documented in a study of blood T cell repertoires in COVID-19. Clones were sequenced by immunoSEQ multiplex PCR, and TCRdb holds only the in-frame ones, with some missing. The sample has roughly 140,000 clones, 84% seen once. This receptor was obtained from a woman between 50 and 59 years old who had been exposed to COVID-19. The sample consisted of PBMCs or T cells enriched from blood (not recorded which).

The CDR3 region is CASSQSGVEQYF. CDR3 nucleotide sequence: TGCGCCAGCAGCCAGAGCGGGGTAGAGCAGTATTTT. V gene TRBV4-3 combines with J gene TRBJ2-3; TRBD2 aligns across 7 bases. Germline V gene lookup returns CDR1 LGHNA and CDR2 YSLEER. This CDR3 is built from 12 residues. Germline trimming cut 3 bases from V and 11 bases from J; bases unmatched to any gene: 5.